A selection of T cell receptor beta chains follows, all from one sample in a study of blood T cell repertoires in COVID-19. Generated by immunoSEQ multiplex PCR, the TCRdb table keeps only in-frame clones and is missing some. The sample yields approximately 220,000 clones, around 80% seen once. Sequences were obtained from peripheral blood. These receptors all come from a woman aged 55-69 years who had recovered from COVID-19. Both conserved end residues are part of each CDR3. Each record gives: J gene, V gene, D gene, clone size, CDR3 DNA, CDR3 protein. D genes are given only for firm matches. Rows may omit the clone size; those that give it use once, few, many or a size class.

>TRBJ2-5|TRBV15|NA|NA
TGTGCCACCAGCAGGGGCCCTACCCAAGAGACCCAGTACTTC
CATSRGPTQETQYF
>TRBJ1-1|TRBV28|TRBD1|NA
TGTGCCAGCAGTCCAGGACAGGGGACTGAAGCTTTCTTT
CASSPGQGTEAFF
>TRBJ1-2|TRBV11-2|TRBD1|NA
TGTGCCAGCAGCTCCCTACGACAGGGCCAGGTCGGCTACACCTTC
CASSSLRQGQVGYTF
>TRBJ2-1|TRBV7-3|TRBD2|NA
TGTGCCAGCAGCTTGAGGAGCGGGGGGGCGCTTGAGCAGTTCTTC
CASSLRSGGALEQFF
>TRBJ1-1|TRBV18|NA|NA
TGTGCCAGCTCACCACGAGAGGCAGTTAACACTGAAGCTTTCTTT
CASSPREAVNTEAFF
>TRBJ2-3|TRBV11-1|TRBD2|once
TGTGCCAGCAGCTTTGGCGGGGGGGCCACAGATACGCAGTATTTT
CASSFGGGATDTQYF
>TRBJ2-4|TRBV13|NA|NA
TGTGCCAGCAGCTCAGCACATACAGGCAAAAACATTCAGTACTTC
CASSSAHTGKNIQYF
>TRBJ2-3|TRBV9|TRBD2|once
TGTGCCAGCAGCGTGACTAGCGGGGGGGTTGGAGATACGCAGTATTTT
CASSVTSGGVGDTQYF
>TRBJ1-6|TRBV7-3|TRBD1|NA
TGTGCCAGCAGCTTACAGGGGGCATTGAATTCACCCCTCCACTTT
CASSLQGALNSPLHF
>TRBJ1-1|TRBV15|NA|NA
TGTGCCACCAGCAGATTCAGGGCGAACACTGAAGCTTTCTTT
CATSRFRANTEAFF
>TRBJ1-1|TRBV4-1|NA|NA
TGCGCCAGCAGCCAATTTGCAGGGATTGGTCTCACTGAAGCTTTCTTT
CASSQFAGIGLTEAFF
>TRBJ1-1|TRBV3-1/TRBV3-2|NA|once
TGTGCCAGCAGCCAAGAGGGGTTTGGCAGGGGAAGGCGAGCGACTGAAGCTTTCTTT
CASSQEGFGRGRRATEAFF
>TRBJ1-1|TRBV3-1/TRBV3-2|NA|NA
TGTGCCAGCAGATGGACAGAATATTATGAAGCTTTCTTT
CASRWTEYYEAFF
>TRBJ2-1|TRBV11-3|NA|NA
TGTGCCAGCAGCTCACAAGGCAGTACAGTTAATGAGCAGTTCTTC
CASSSQGSTVNEQFF
>TRBJ1-2|TRBV6-5|NA|NA
TGTGCCAGCACCCAGAGGCGGTTGTTCGGCTACACCTTC
CASTQRRLFGYTF
>TRBJ1-1|TRBV3-1/TRBV3-2|NA|NA
TGTGCCAGCAGCCTTGGACAGCCCCTGAGGGGTACTGAAGCTTTCTTT
CASSLGQPLRGTEAFF
>TRBJ2-1|TRBV9|NA|few
TGTGCCAGCAGCCCCGGACTAAATGAGCAGTTCTTC
CASSPGLNEQFF
>TRBJ1-2|TRBV19|TRBD1|few
TGTGCCAGTAGTTCCGGGACAGGGTTTGGCTACACCTTC
CASSSGTGFGYTF
>TRBJ1-6|TRBV12-3/TRBV12-4|NA|NA
TGTGCCAGCAAAAACCTGAGCTCACCCCTCCACTTT
CASKNLSSPLHF
>TRBJ2-7|TRBV5-6|TRBD2|many
TGTGCCAGCAGTTTAGCGGGGGGGCCTCTCGAGCAGTACTTC
CASSLAGGPLEQYF
>TRBJ1-2|TRBV11-2|TRBD1|once
TGTGCCAGCAGCCGTCCGGGACAGGGGGTTAACTATGGCTACACCTTC
CASSRPGQGVNYGYTF
>TRBJ1-6|TRBV7-8|NA|NA
TGTGCCAGCAGCTTACGGAGAATTATCCTTAGCTATAATTCACCCCTCCACTTT
CASSLRRIILSYNSPLHF
>TRBJ1-2|TRBV6-5|TRBD1|NA
TGTGCCAGCAGTAAGGACAGGGTCGGCTATGGCTACACCTTC
CASSKDRVGYGYTF
>TRBJ1-5|TRBV18|TRBD1|NA
TGTGCCAGCTCACCGTCGGACAGGGGGCTCGGTCAGCCCCAGCATTTT
CASSPSDRGLGQPQHF
>TRBJ2-3|TRBV4-2|NA|once
TGTGCCAGCAGCCAAACGGGGGGCCGAGGCACAGATACGCAGTATTTT
CASSQTGGRGTDTQYF
>TRBJ1-1|TRBV30|NA|NA
TGTGCCTGGGGTAAGAACACTGAAGCTTTCTTT
CAWGKNTEAFF
>TRBJ2-7|TRBV4-1|TRBD2|NA
TGCGCCAGCAGCCAAGGAGCGGGGGGCAACTACGAGCAGTACTTC
CASSQGAGGNYEQYF
>TRBJ1-5|TRBV30|TRBD1|once
TGTGCCTGGAGTGTACTAGGGACAGGGCTGGGTCAGCCCCAGCATTTT
CAWSVLGTGLGQPQHF
>TRBJ1-5|TRBV2|NA|NA
TGTGCCAGCAGTGACGCAGATTCCAATCAGCCCCAGCATTTT
CASSDADSNQPQHF
>TRBJ1-5|TRBV7-6|TRBD1|NA
TGTGCCAGCTTGGTTCGGGACAGGGGAATATGTCAGCCCCAGCATTTT
CASLVRDRGICQPQHF
>TRBJ1-2|TRBV5-4|NA|NA
TGTGCCAGCAGCCAGAGGGTGTTCGGCTACACCTTC
CASSQRVFGYTF
>TRBJ2-3|TRBV2|TRBD2|NA
TGTGCCAGCGAGGGACTAGCAGGGGGGTTGTTTGATACGCAGTATTTT
CASEGLAGGLFDTQYF
>TRBJ2-3|TRBV5-1|NA|NA
TGCGCCAGCAGCCTAGGACAGTCGGATACGCAGTATTTT
CASSLGQSDTQYF
>TRBJ2-2|TRBV19|TRBD2|NA
TGTGCCAGTAGTATAGCCCCTAGCGGGGGGGCTGGTGGGGAGCTGTTTTTT
CASSIAPSGGAGGELFF
>TRBJ2-3|TRBV6-1|NA|NA
TGTGCCAGCAGTGAAGTTCCTAGCGGCACAGATACGCAGTATTTT
CASSEVPSGTDTQYF
>TRBJ1-1|TRBV11-2|NA|NA
TGTGCCAGCAGGTCAGTAAGGAGGGGCACTGAAGCTTTCTTT
CASRSVRRGTEAFF
>TRBJ2-7|TRBV5-1|NA|NA
TGCGCCAGCAGCTTTAGCGGTGACGAGCAGTACTTC
CASSFSGDEQYF
>TRBJ1-2|TRBV19|NA|NA
TGTGCCAGTAGTGCACTCCAGACAGTCAGAAATGGCTACACCTTC
CASSALQTVRNGYTF